The clone carrying this T cell receptor beta chain was seen a handful of times. These data belong to a study of blood T cell repertoires in COVID-19. Across the whole study: The samples span acute and convalescent COVID-19 from the United States, Italy and Spain.

Trimming cost V 9 bases and J 1 base; bases outside gene matches: 12. This CDR3 spans 17 amino acids. Germline V gives CDR1 LNHDA, CDR2 SQIVND (reference sequence). Method: immunoSEQ multiplex PCR; TCRdb's copy keeps in-frame clones and lacks some. The table records about 150,000 clones, roughly four fifths of them present only once. This chain joins TRBV19 and TRBJ1-5, with 10 bases aligning to TRBD1. Sample: peripheral blood. This TCR was sampled from a woman in her sixties or seventies with acute or convalescent COVID-19. CDR3 DNA sequence: TGTGCCAGATCTATTGAGGGGACAGGGGACAGCAATCAGCCCCAGCATTTT. This codes for CARSIEGTGDSNQPQHF.